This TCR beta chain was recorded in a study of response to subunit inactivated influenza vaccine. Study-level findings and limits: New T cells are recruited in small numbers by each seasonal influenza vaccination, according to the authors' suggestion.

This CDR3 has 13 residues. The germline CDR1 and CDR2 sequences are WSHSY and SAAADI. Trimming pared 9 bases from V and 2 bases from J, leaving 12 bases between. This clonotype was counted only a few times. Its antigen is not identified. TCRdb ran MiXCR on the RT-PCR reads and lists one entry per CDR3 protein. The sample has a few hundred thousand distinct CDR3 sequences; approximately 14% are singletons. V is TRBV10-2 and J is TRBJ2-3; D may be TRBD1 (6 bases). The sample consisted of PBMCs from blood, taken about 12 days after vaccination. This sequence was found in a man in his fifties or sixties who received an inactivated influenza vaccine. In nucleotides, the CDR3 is TGCGCCAGTTGGACAGACAACACAGATACGCAGTATTTT. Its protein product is CASWTDNTDTQYF.